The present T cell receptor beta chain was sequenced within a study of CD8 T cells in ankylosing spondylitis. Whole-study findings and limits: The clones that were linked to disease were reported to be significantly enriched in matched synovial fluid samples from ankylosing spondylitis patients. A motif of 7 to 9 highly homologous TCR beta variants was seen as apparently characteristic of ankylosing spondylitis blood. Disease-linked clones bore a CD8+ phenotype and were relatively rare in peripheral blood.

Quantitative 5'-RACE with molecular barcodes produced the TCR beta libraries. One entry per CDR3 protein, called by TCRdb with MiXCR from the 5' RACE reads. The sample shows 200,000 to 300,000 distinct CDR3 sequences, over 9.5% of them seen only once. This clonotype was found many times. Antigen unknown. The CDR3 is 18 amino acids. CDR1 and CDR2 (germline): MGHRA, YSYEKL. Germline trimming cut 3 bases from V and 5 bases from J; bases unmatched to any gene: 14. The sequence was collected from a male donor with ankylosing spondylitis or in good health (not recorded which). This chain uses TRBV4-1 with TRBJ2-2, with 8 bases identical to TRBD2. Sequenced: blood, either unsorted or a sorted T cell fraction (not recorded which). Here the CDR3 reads CASSHPFAGGSSTGELFF. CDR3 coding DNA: TGCGCCAGCAGCCATCCCTTTGCGGGGGGCTCGAGTACCGGGGAGCTGTTTTTT.